The rows below give T cell receptor beta chains drawn from one sample of a study of T cell responses to AZD1222 COVID-19 vaccine. Repertoires were generated with immunoSEQ multiplex PCR, while TCRdb's copy carries only in-frame clones and drops some. The sample carries approximately 120,000 clones, around 90% recorded once. The sequences come from peripheral blood, collected 28 days after the second AZD1222 dose. The receptors come from an adult who received the AZD1222 COVID-19 vaccine. CDR3s include the opening cysteine and the closing phenylalanine or tryptophan. The D gene is left open where the match is weak. Size tells how often a clone was seen (once, few, many) or the class of an expanded clone, and some rows leave it out.

j_call: TRBJ1-1; v_call: TRBV6-1; cdr3_length: 15; clone_size: -; d_call: -; cdr3_aa: CASREDWDNSELAFF; cdr3_nt: TGTGCCAGCAGAGAAGATTGGGACAACTCCGAATTAGCTTTCTTT
j_call: TRBJ2-7; v_call: TRBV3-1/TRBV3-2; cdr3_length: 13; clone_size: -; d_call: -; cdr3_aa: CASSLGVGYEQYF; cdr3_nt: TGTGCCAGCAGCCTCGGGGTCGGCTACGAGCAGTACTTC
j_call: TRBJ1-2; v_call: TRBV23-1; cdr3_length: 14; clone_size: -; d_call: -; cdr3_aa: CASSQEGGGYGYTF; cdr3_nt: TGCGCCAGCAGTCAAGAGGGAGGGGGCTATGGCTACACCTTC
j_call: TRBJ1-1; v_call: TRBV7-8; cdr3_length: 15; clone_size: -; d_call: -; cdr3_aa: CASSFGTGTNTEAFF; cdr3_nt: TGTGCCAGCAGCTTCGGCACCGGGACTAACACTGAAGCTTTCTTT
j_call: TRBJ2-2; v_call: TRBV6-5; cdr3_length: 14; clone_size: -; d_call: TRBD2; cdr3_aa: CASSKAGYTGELFF; cdr3_nt: TGTGCCAGCAGCAAAGCGGGGTACACCGGGGAGCTGTTTTTT
j_call: TRBJ2-7; v_call: TRBV5-6; cdr3_length: 15; clone_size: few; d_call: TRBD1; cdr3_aa: CASSQGQAFPYEQYF; cdr3_nt: TGTGCCAGCAGCCAGGGACAGGCCTTTCCCTACGAGCAGTACTTC
j_call: TRBJ1-2; v_call: TRBV10-3; cdr3_length: 14; clone_size: once; d_call: -; cdr3_aa: CAISESPGAYGYTF; cdr3_nt: TGTGCCATCAGTGAGTCGCCGGGGGCCTATGGCTACACCTTC
j_call: TRBJ2-1; v_call: TRBV9; cdr3_length: 13; clone_size: -; d_call: -; cdr3_aa: CASSIQAYNEQFF; cdr3_nt: TGTGCCAGCAGCATACAGGCCTACAATGAGCAGTTCTTC
j_call: TRBJ2-1; v_call: TRBV5-6; cdr3_length: 16; clone_size: once; d_call: TRBD2; cdr3_aa: CASSPLLAGLYNEQFF; cdr3_nt: TGTGCCAGCAGCCCTCTCCTAGCGGGGCTCTACAATGAGCAGTTCTTC
j_call: TRBJ1-2; v_call: TRBV7-9; cdr3_length: 16; clone_size: -; d_call: TRBD1; cdr3_aa: CASSSDSGQGNGGYTF; cdr3_nt: TGTGCCAGCAGCTCCGACTCGGGACAGGGGAATGGTGGCTACACCTTC
j_call: TRBJ2-7; v_call: TRBV6-2/TRBV6-3; cdr3_length: 14; clone_size: -; d_call: TRBD1; cdr3_aa: CASSTWTGGVEQYF; cdr3_nt: TGTGCCAGCAGTACCTGGACAGGGGGAGTCGAGCAGTACTTC
j_call: TRBJ2-7; v_call: TRBV28; cdr3_length: 14; clone_size: -; d_call: TRBD2; cdr3_aa: CASRESSGRGEQYF; cdr3_nt: TGTGCCAGCAGGGAGTCTAGCGGGAGGGGCGAGCAGTACTTC
j_call: TRBJ1-1; v_call: TRBV2; cdr3_length: 16; clone_size: -; d_call: TRBD1; cdr3_aa: CASRQSAGTGNTEAFF; cdr3_nt: TGTGCCAGCAGACAAAGCGCGGGGACAGGGAACACTGAAGCTTTCTTT
j_call: TRBJ1-4; v_call: TRBV29-1; cdr3_length: 14; clone_size: -; d_call: -; cdr3_aa: CSVTHPEAGEKLFF; cdr3_nt: TGCAGCGTTACCCATCCAGAGGCTGGTGAAAAACTGTTTTTT
j_call: TRBJ2-1; v_call: TRBV19; cdr3_length: 12; clone_size: -; d_call: -; cdr3_aa: CASSIRDGEQFF; cdr3_nt: TGTGCCAGTAGTATTAGGGACGGGGAGCAGTTCTTC
j_call: TRBJ2-7; v_call: TRBV3-1/TRBV3-2; cdr3_length: 14; clone_size: -; d_call: -; cdr3_aa: CASSQQTTLYEQYF; cdr3_nt: TGTGCCAGCAGCCAACAGACTACTCTCTACGAGCAGTACTTC
j_call: TRBJ2-7; v_call: TRBV18; cdr3_length: 14; clone_size: once; d_call: -; cdr3_aa: CASSPGIQRLEQYF; cdr3_nt: TGTGCCAGCTCACCAGGAATCCAGAGGCTGGAGCAGTACTTC
j_call: TRBJ1-4; v_call: TRBV7-6; cdr3_length: 14; clone_size: -; d_call: TRBD1; cdr3_aa: CASSQTGVDEKLFF; cdr3_nt: TGTGCCAGCAGTCAGACAGGGGTAGACGAAAAACTGTTTTTT
j_call: TRBJ2-3; v_call: TRBV5-4; cdr3_length: 14; clone_size: -; d_call: -; cdr3_aa: CASSFGQSTDTQYF; cdr3_nt: TGTGCCAGCAGCTTTGGCCAGAGCACAGATACGCAGTATTTT
j_call: TRBJ2-2; v_call: TRBV5-1; cdr3_length: 16; clone_size: -; d_call: -; cdr3_aa: CASSLGGGSNTGELFF; cdr3_nt: TGCGCCAGCAGCTTGGGGGGCGGTTCGAACACCGGGGAGCTGTTTTTT
j_call: TRBJ1-1; v_call: TRBV12-5; cdr3_length: 19; clone_size: -; d_call: -; cdr3_aa: CASGLVWSGTEVKNTEAFF; cdr3_nt: TGTGCTAGTGGTTTGGTATGGTCCGGGACCGAAGTAAAGAACACTGAAGCTTTCTTT
j_call: TRBJ2-7; v_call: TRBV6-5; cdr3_length: 14; clone_size: few; d_call: -; cdr3_aa: CASRPSGLTYEQYF; cdr3_nt: TGTGCCAGCAGACCCAGCGGGTTAACCTACGAGCAGTACTTC
j_call: TRBJ1-1; v_call: TRBV11-3; cdr3_length: 13; clone_size: -; d_call: -; cdr3_aa: CASSLEEVSEAFF; cdr3_nt: TGTGCCAGCAGCTTAGAGGAGGTATCTGAAGCTTTCTTT
j_call: TRBJ2-2; v_call: TRBV4-1; cdr3_length: 20; clone_size: -; d_call: -; cdr3_aa: CASSQRVQGTGTLNTGELFF; cdr3_nt: TGCGCCAGCAGCCAACGGGTACAGGGGACCGGGACTCTAAACACCGGGGAGCTGTTTTTT
j_call: TRBJ1-6; v_call: TRBV7-8; cdr3_length: 14; clone_size: -; d_call: -; cdr3_aa: CASSVNLGVSPLHF; cdr3_nt: TGTGCCAGCAGCGTAAACCTCGGGGTTTCACCCCTCCACTTT
j_call: TRBJ2-5; v_call: TRBV19; cdr3_length: 15; clone_size: -; d_call: -; cdr3_aa: CASSIDLETQETQYF; cdr3_nt: TGTGCCAGTAGTATAGATTTGGAGACCCAAGAGACCCAGTACTTC
j_call: TRBJ1-1; v_call: TRBV6-2/TRBV6-3; cdr3_length: 13; clone_size: -; d_call: TRBD1; cdr3_aa: CASSRDRATEAFF; cdr3_nt: TGTGCCAGCAGCCGGGACAGGGCCACTGAAGCTTTCTTT
j_call: TRBJ2-3; v_call: TRBV5-1; cdr3_length: 12; clone_size: -; d_call: -; cdr3_aa: CASAKEADTQYF; cdr3_nt: TGCGCCAGCGCGAAAGAGGCAGATACGCAGTATTTT
j_call: TRBJ2-1; v_call: TRBV5-1; cdr3_length: 15; clone_size: -; d_call: TRBD2; cdr3_aa: CASRPGLANYNEQFF; cdr3_nt: TGCGCCAGCAGACCGGGACTAGCGAACTACAATGAGCAGTTCTTC
j_call: TRBJ2-1; v_call: TRBV7-9; cdr3_length: 15; clone_size: -; d_call: TRBD1; cdr3_aa: CASSYRQGEYNEQFF; cdr3_nt: TGTGCCAGCAGCTATCGACAGGGGGAATACAATGAGCAGTTCTTC
j_call: TRBJ1-5; v_call: TRBV6-1; cdr3_length: 17; clone_size: -; d_call: -; cdr3_aa: CASSESLWANSNQPQHF; cdr3_nt: TGTGCCAGCAGTGAATCGTTGTGGGCTAATAGCAATCAGCCCCAGCATTTT
j_call: TRBJ2-1; v_call: TRBV7-8; cdr3_length: 14; clone_size: -; d_call: -; cdr3_aa: CASSQGGPYNEQFF; cdr3_nt: TGTGCCAGCAGCCAAGGGGGGCCCTACAATGAGCAGTTCTTC
j_call: TRBJ1-2; v_call: TRBV19; cdr3_length: 16; clone_size: -; d_call: -; cdr3_aa: CASSSRGRAGSYGYTF; cdr3_nt: TGTGCCAGTAGTTCTCGAGGACGGGCAGGGTCCTATGGCTACACCTTC
j_call: TRBJ1-2; v_call: TRBV30; cdr3_length: 13; clone_size: -; d_call: -; cdr3_aa: CAWSTRARDGYTF; cdr3_nt: TGTGCCTGGAGTACCAGGGCGAGGGATGGCTACACCTTC
j_call: TRBJ1-6; v_call: TRBV28; cdr3_length: 13; clone_size: -; d_call: -; cdr3_aa: CASTRTRGSPLHF; cdr3_nt: TGTGCCAGCACCCGTACCAGGGGATCACCCCTCCACTTT
j_call: TRBJ1-5; v_call: TRBV18; cdr3_length: 16; clone_size: -; d_call: -; cdr3_aa: CASSPLPPRGNQPQHF; cdr3_nt: TGTGCCAGCTCACCATTACCCCCACGGGGCAATCAGCCCCAGCATTTT
j_call: TRBJ1-3; v_call: TRBV19; cdr3_length: 13; clone_size: -; d_call: -; cdr3_aa: CASSIRSVGTIYF; cdr3_nt: TGTGCCAGTAGTATAAGGAGCGTCGGCACCATATATTTT
j_call: TRBJ1-4; v_call: TRBV19; cdr3_length: 15; clone_size: -; d_call: -; cdr3_aa: CASTLRGQNNEKLFF; cdr3_nt: TGTGCCAGTACCCTCCGAGGCCAGAATAATGAAAAACTGTTTTTT
j_call: TRBJ1-1; v_call: TRBV18; cdr3_length: 13; clone_size: -; d_call: -; cdr3_aa: CASSTTGQSEAFF; cdr3_nt: TGTGCCAGCTCTACGACAGGTCAGTCGGAAGCTTTCTTT
j_call: TRBJ2-3; v_call: TRBV4-2; cdr3_length: 15; clone_size: -; d_call: -; cdr3_aa: CASSQHTGDGDTQYF; cdr3_nt: TGTGCCAGCAGCCAACACACAGGTGATGGAGATACGCAGTATTTT
j_call: TRBJ1-1; v_call: TRBV29-1; cdr3_length: 10; clone_size: -; d_call: -; cdr3_aa: CSVVRTEAFF; cdr3_nt: TGCAGCGTTGTCCGTACTGAAGCTTTCTTT
j_call: TRBJ1-6; v_call: TRBV6-1; cdr3_length: 15; clone_size: -; d_call: TRBD1; cdr3_aa: CASSEEGTANSPLHF; cdr3_nt: TGTGCCAGCAGTGAAGAGGGGACAGCTAATTCACCCCTCCACTTT
j_call: TRBJ1-5; v_call: TRBV6-5; cdr3_length: 14; clone_size: -; d_call: TRBD1; cdr3_aa: CASRRQGAKQPQHF; cdr3_nt: TGTGCCAGCAGGAGACAGGGGGCGAAGCAGCCCCAGCATTTT
j_call: TRBJ2-7; v_call: TRBV5-1; cdr3_length: 15; clone_size: -; d_call: -; cdr3_aa: CASSFRAPKWDEQYF; cdr3_nt: TGCGCCAGCAGCTTCCGGGCTCCGAAATGGGACGAGCAGTACTTC
j_call: TRBJ1-2; v_call: TRBV19; cdr3_length: 17; clone_size: -; d_call: -; cdr3_aa: CASSIESFGQPNYGYTF; cdr3_nt: TGTGCCAGTAGTATAGAAAGTTTCGGACAGCCAAACTATGGCTACACCTTC
j_call: TRBJ1-4; v_call: TRBV28; cdr3_length: 15; clone_size: -; d_call: TRBD1; cdr3_aa: CASSGPGGNNEKLFF; cdr3_nt: TGTGCCAGCAGCGGCCCAGGGGGGAACAATGAAAAACTGTTTTTT
j_call: TRBJ1-6; v_call: TRBV5-1; cdr3_length: 15; clone_size: once; d_call: -; cdr3_aa: CASRLALIGNSPLHF; cdr3_nt: TGCGCCAGCAGATTGGCCCTTATTGGGAATTCACCCCTCCACTTT
j_call: TRBJ2-6; v_call: TRBV5-4; cdr3_length: 18; clone_size: -; d_call: -; cdr3_aa: CASSPPAGYYSGANVLTF; cdr3_nt: TGTGCCAGCAGCCCCCCGGCGGGGTACTACTCTGGGGCCAACGTCCTGACTTTC
j_call: TRBJ2-3; v_call: TRBV18; cdr3_length: 14; clone_size: -; d_call: -; cdr3_aa: CASSPNQQRGTQYF; cdr3_nt: TGTGCCAGCTCACCTAACCAACAGCGCGGTACGCAGTATTTT
j_call: TRBJ2-6; v_call: TRBV3-1/TRBV3-2; cdr3_length: 16; clone_size: -; d_call: -; cdr3_aa: CASSQRDLSGANVLTF; cdr3_nt: TGTGCCAGCAGCCAACGGGACCTCTCTGGGGCCAACGTCCTGACTTTC
j_call: TRBJ1-4; v_call: TRBV13; cdr3_length: 14; clone_size: -; d_call: TRBD1; cdr3_aa: CASSSGGANEKLFF; cdr3_nt: TGTGCCAGCAGCTCAGGGGGGGCTAATGAAAAACTGTTTTTT
j_call: TRBJ1-3; v_call: TRBV12-3/TRBV12-4; cdr3_length: 12; clone_size: once; d_call: -; cdr3_aa: CASSLGRNTIYF; cdr3_nt: TGTGCCAGCAGTTTGGGGAGAAACACCATATATTTT
j_call: TRBJ1-2; v_call: TRBV7-9; cdr3_length: 14; clone_size: once; d_call: -; cdr3_aa: CASSPLSGSYGYTF; cdr3_nt: TGTGCCAGCAGCCCCCTTTCAGGGTCCTATGGCTACACCTTC